Shown below are 20 T cell receptor beta chains from a single sample sequenced in a study of T cell clonotyping in hematopoietic cell transplantation. Assay: immunoSEQ multiplex PCR; the TCRdb copy retains only in-frame clones and omits some. The sample lists about 5,700 clones, 85% to 95% occurring once. This material consisted of peripheral blood mononuclear cells, taken 100 days after allogeneic stem cell transplant. These receptors were obtained from a female patient aged 50-59 years who had an allogeneic stem cell transplant from an unrelated donor, so T cells may come from the graft donor. Some clones in this sample may be carry-over from other donors' samples.

The V gene is TRBV27, the J gene TRBJ2-7, with D perhaps matching TRBD1 (7 bases). The CDR3 is 15 amino acids. Germline-derived CDR1 and CDR2 are MNHEY and SMNVEV (reference sequence). V gave up 4 bases and J gave up 1 base, with 14 bases separating them. CDR3 in DNA: TGTGCCAGCAGTTACGAGGCAGGGGGGTCCTACGAGCAGTACTTC. This encodes CASSYEAGGSYEQYF.

J is TRBJ2-7 and V is TRBV6-5, with D possibly TRBD2 on 5 matching bases. CDR1 is MNHEY and CDR2 is SVGAGI in the germline V gene. This CDR3 has 15 amino acids. Trimming left V 5 bases short and J 1 base short, with 15 bases between. The CDR3: CASSGSLVGSYEQYF. The CDR3 DNA follows: TGTGCCAGCAGTGGATCACTAGTAGGGTCCTACGAGCAGTACTTC.

The rearrangement joins TRBV11-3 to TRBJ2-3; 9 nucleotides line up with TRBD1. The CDR3 is made up of 15 amino acids. Trimming at V came to 6 bases and at J to 2 bases, leaving 6 bases not matched to a gene. In germline, CDR1 is SGHNT, CDR2 YENEEA. This CDR3 is CASSLRDRVTDTQYF. The CDR3 DNA follows: TGTGCCAGCAGTTTGAGGGACAGGGTCACAGATACGCAGTATTTT. The variable domain in full, with the rest retrieved from reference TRBV11-3 and TRBJ2-3, is EAGVVQSPRYKIIEKKQPVAFWCNPISGHNTLYWYLQNLGQGPELLIRYENEEAVDDSQLPKDRFSAERLKGVDSTLKIQPAELGDSAVYLCASSLRDRVTDTQYFGPGTRLTVL.

V is TRBV30 and J is TRBJ1-6, with 9 bases that match TRBD1. V was pared by 2 bases and J by 7 bases, with 3 bases of the junction left unmatched. Per the germline V gene, CDR1 is GTSNPN and CDR2 is SVGIG (reference sequence). The CDR3 is 14 amino acids. CDR3: CAWSTGTGNSPLHF. CDR3 DNA sequence: TGTGCCTGGAGTACCGGGACAGGGAATTCACCCCTCCACTTT.

This chain links TRBV7-9 with TRBJ1-4; 7 bases are shared with TRBD1. The CDR3 has 18 residues. J was trimmed by 8 bases and V by 2 bases; bases with no gene match: 17. Germline V CDR1 and CDR2: SEHNR, FQNEAQ (reference sequence). The chain's CDR3 is CASSLSWLGDRVQEKLFF. Written as DNA, the CDR3 is TGTGCCAGCAGCTTAAGTTGGTTGGGAGACAGGGTACAGGAAAAACTGTTTTTT.

As to this clone: Only one base separates this from a far larger clonotype, so it likely reflects a read error. The J gene is TRBJ2-7, the V gene TRBV5-3; no clear D gene. TRBV5-3 is designated an ORF whose function remains uncertain. The CDR3 is 12 amino acids. CDR3 loop: CASSLSSYEQYF. The CDR3 DNA reads as TGTGCCAGCAGCTTGTCCTCCTACGAGCAGTACTTC.

The chain combines TRBV28 with TRBJ1-3, with D unclear. The CDR3 runs 15 residues. Germline V lookup: CDR1 MDHEN, CDR2 SYDVKM. Deletions cut 1 base from V and 0 bases from J, with 7 bases between. The chain's CDR3 is CASSLSLFSGNTIYF. In DNA, the CDR3 is TGTGCCAGCAGTTTATCACTTTTCTCTGGAAACACCATATATTTT.

The rearrangement uses TRBV7-6 and TRBJ2-7, with D perhaps matching TRBD2 (5 bases). V lost 1 base to trimming and J lost 7 bases, with 14 bases between them. The CDR3 sequence is 14 residues long. Germline CDR1 is SGHVS and CDR2 is FNYEAQ. The CDR3 sequence: CASSLGGPVEEQYF. As DNA, the CDR3 is TGTGCCAGCAGCTTAGGAGGGCCCGTCGAGGAGCAGTACTTC.

The V call is TRBV30, the J call TRBJ1-2; a possible D gene is TRBD1 (6 bases). Germline V gives CDR1 GTSNPN, CDR2 SVGIG (reference sequence). The V gene lost 4 bases and the J gene lost 8 bases, with 14 bases spanning the gap. This CDR3 comprises 12 residues. In DNA, the CDR3 is TGTGCCTGGACAGGGGCCATCGGGGGCTACACCTTC. This codes for CAWTGAIGGYTF.

The rearrangement joins TRBV27 to TRBJ2-7; unclear D gene. CDR1 MNHEY and CDR2 SMNVEV come from the germline V gene (reference sequence). V shed 5 bases and J shed 9 bases, with 14 bases lying between them. CDR3 length equals 12 residues. The CDR3 protein is CASSKDTGGQYF. As DNA, the CDR3 is TGTGCCAGCAGTAAGGATACTGGCGGGCAGTACTTC.

In its sample, this clone was seen once. The J gene is TRBJ2-4, the V gene TRBV6-5; D may be TRBD2 (5 bases). Germline values: CDR1 MNHEY, CDR2 SVGAGI. The CDR3 spans 13 residues. V lost 6 bases to trimming and J lost 9 bases, with 15 bases between them. The CDR3 DNA sequence: TGTGCCAGCAGCCTACAACGAGGAGGCATTCAGTACTTC. This sequence encodes CASSLQRGGIQYF.

The CDR3 DNA sequence: TGTGCCAGCAGGAAGGAACATAGGGCTCAAGAGACCCAGTACTTC. Translated: CASRKEHRAQETQYF. The V gene is TRBV25-1, the J gene TRBJ2-5; D not certain. There are 15 residues in the CDR3. V was cut by 6 bases and J by 2 bases, with 16 bases left in between. Looked up from germline, CDR1 is MGHDK and CDR2 is SYGVNS.

This clone was seen just once. The chain combines TRBV5-4 with TRBJ1-1, with a possible D match to TRBD1 (5 bases). Between the trimmed V and J ends, which lost 0 bases and 5 bases, there was a span of 17 bases. The CDR3 is 16 amino acids. Germline assignment: CDR1 SGHNT and CDR2 YYREEE (reference sequence). This CDR3 is CASSLGAGRGRTEAFF. The CDR3 DNA reads as TGTGCCAGCAGCTTGGGGGCGGGCCGGGGGAGGACTGAAGCTTTCTTT.

The chain joins TRBV11-1 to TRBJ2-1; 12 bases are shared with TRBD2. Germline CDR1 and CDR2: SGHAT and FQDESV (reference sequence). V lost 2 bases and J lost 9; bases outside the gene matches: 11. This CDR3 spans 17 amino acids. CDR3 region: CASSLSDTSGGRGEQFF. The CDR3 DNA is TGTGCCAGCAGCTTATCAGACACTAGCGGGGGGCGGGGTGAGCAGTTCTTC.

V and J are TRBV6-5 and TRBJ2-7; a weak D match, TRBD1 (6 bases). Trimming took 7 bases from V and 6 from J, leaving 13 bases between them. The CDR3 loop spans 12 amino acids. The germline V gene encodes CDR1 MNHEY and CDR2 SVGAGI. DNA for the CDR3: TGTGCCAGCACCGACAGGTCCGGCGAGCAGTACTTC. Translated, it gives CASTDRSGEQYF.

The chain uses TRBV30 and TRBJ1-5; the match to TRBD1 covers 7 bases. CDR1 is GTSNPN and CDR2 is SVGIG in the germline V gene (reference sequence). The V gene end was trimmed by 2 bases and the J gene end by 7 bases; junction bases not matched to a gene: 8. The CDR3 consists of 14 residues. In DNA, the CDR3 is TGTGCCTGGAGTAAAGGGACAGACTGGCAGCCCCAGCATTTT. It translates to CAWSKGTDWQPQHF.

The rearrangement links TRBV19 to TRBJ1-5; D is undetermined. The germline V gene encodes CDR1 LNHDA and CDR2 SQIVND (reference sequence). The CDR3 has 15 amino acids. V was pared by 7 bases and J by 3 bases, with 16 bases between. CDR3 loop: CASTPSGVINQPQHF. The CDR3 coding sequence is TGTGCCAGTACCCCTTCTGGGGTTATCAATCAGCCCCAGCATTTT.

The genes are TRBV29-1 and TRBJ1-3; D remains ambiguous. Trimming took 5 bases from V and 4 from J, leaving 12 bases between them. This CDR3 is built from 13 residues. The V gene's germline CDR1 is SQVTM and CDR2 ANQGSEA. DNA for the CDR3: TGCAGCGTTAGCGGCGACCCCGGAAACACCATATATTTT. Translation gives CSVSGDPGNTIYF. The full variable domain, its missing parts supplied by reference TRBV29-1 and TRBJ1-3, is SAVISQKPSRDICQRGTSLTIQCQVDSQVTMMFWYRQQPGQSLTLIATANQGSEATYESGFVIDKFPISRPNLTFSTLTVSNMSPEDSSIYLCSVSGDPGNTIYFGEGSWLTVV.

Only one count was recorded for this clone. This rearrangement joins TRBV7-9 to TRBJ2-7; D gene uncertain. Trimming left V 4 bases short and J 7 bases short, with 11 bases between. Germline values: CDR1 SEHNR, CDR2 FQNEAQ (reference sequence). This CDR3 contains 12 residues. CDR3 in amino acids: CASSWSGQEQYF. CDR3 bases: TGTGCCAGCAGCTGGTCTGGGCAGGAGCAGTACTTC.

The chain links TRBV19 to TRBJ1-5, with 9 bases fitting TRBD1. CDR3 length: 16 amino acids. Germline-derived CDR1 and CDR2 are LNHDA and SQIVND (reference sequence). V lost 10 bases to trimming and J lost 3 bases; unmatched junction nucleotides: 13. The CDR3 DNA reads as TGTGCCACCAGATCCGGGACAGGGCGGTCCAATCAGCCCCAGCATTTT. As protein: CATRSGTGRSNQPQHF.